The entry below describes one TCR beta chain. Its antigen is undetermined. The CDR3 consists of 17 residues. The V segment lost 0 bases and the J segment 5 bases; nucleotides outside the gene matches: 11. The V gene's germline CDR1 is SEHNR and CDR2 FQNEAQ (reference sequence). This record comes from a study of cytomegalovirus exposure and HLA in healthy donors. With 60 Vbeta and 13 Jbeta primers, the PCR was carried out. Measured with immunoSEQ multiplex PCR; TCRdb has only the in-frame clones, and not every one. The sample carries more than 80,000 clones, 78% recorded once. Points from the study as a whole: Sequencing likely generated an artifact that appeared as a cluster of highly shared sequence variants. A missense DCLRE1C variant was associated with V- and J-gene trimming of TCR beta chains in a later analysis, and an independent cohort replicated the association. It was taken for granted in presence/absence analyses that sequencing depth across donors was roughly uniform.

The sequence derives from a middle-aged woman in good health and CMV-seropositive. The rearrangement joins TRBV7-9 to TRBJ2-5; 8 bases align to TRBD2. Material: PBMCs. The CDR3 spells CASSLALGSGDAETQYF. The CDR3 nucleotides read TGTGCCAGCAGCTTAGCGCTTGGTAGCGGGGACGCGGAGACCCAGTACTTC.